The 4 T cell receptor beta chains presented below share a single source sample, sequenced in a study of Ad26.COV2.S vaccination and SARS-CoV-2 variants (dated by TCRdb to the early 2020s). Receptor libraries were prepared by the immunoSEQ multiplex PCR assay. The immuneACCESS repertoire file appears here via TCRdb, limited to in-frame rearrangements. These files lack a portion of the clones; in checked studies, under half of the deficit traces to unresolved V genes, and the cause of the others is not known. The sample records some 640,000 clones, roughly nine tenths of which are singletons. Over 1.3% of the sample rests with the top ten. Explained via the paper, the treatment or condition label denotes: roughly 20 received Ad26.COV2.S at low or high dose, single or two shots; roughly five received placebo; per-sample allocation not given. Repertoires of vaccine and placebo recipients were sequenced from samples collected on day 63 after the first injection.

The starting material was peripheral blood, obtained in a trial of Ad26.COV2.S vaccine versus placebo. The receptors shown here come from a person aged 18-65 years who received the Ad26.COV2.S COVID-19 vaccine or a placebo.

The gene calls are TRBV15 and TRBJ2-2; no firm D call. Germline CDR1 is LNHNV and CDR2 is YYDKDF (reference sequence). The CDR3 consists of 13 residues. V was clipped by 6 bases and J by 3 bases, with 8 bases between them. The CDR3 here is CATRRQYTGELFF. The CDR3 region has the DNA TGTGCCACCAGAAGACAATACACCGGGGAGCTGTTTTTT. Full variable domain (rest looked up from reference TRBV15 and TRBJ2-2): DAMVIQNPRYQVTQFGKPVTLSCSQTLNHNVMYWYQQKSSQAPKLLFHYYDKDFNNEADTPDNFQSRRPNTSFCFLDIRSPGLGDTAMYLCATRRQYTGELFFGEGSRLTVL.

This rearrangement joins TRBV29-1 to TRBJ2-5, with D perhaps matching TRBD2 (6 bases). This CDR3 has 12 residues. The V end was cut by 3 bases, the J end by 5 bases, with 10 bases between. Germline CDR1 is SQVTM and CDR2 is ANQGSEA. CDR3 nucleotides: TGCAGCGTTGATGGAGGGACGGAGACCCAGTACTTC. Amino acid sequence: CSVDGGTETQYF.

The chain links TRBV5-1 to TRBJ1-4; D uncertain. Trimming shortened V by 0 bases and J by 4 bases, and 7 bases separated the two germline ends. CDR3 size: 14 residues. Germline values: CDR1 SGHRS, CDR2 YFSETQ. This CDR3 reads CASSLAGFNEKLFF. Here the CDR3 DNA reads TGCGCCAGCAGCTTGGCCGGGTTTAATGAAAAACTGTTTTTT.

The chain links TRBV18 to TRBJ2-3; D not resolved. CDR3 size: 16 residues. V was shortened by 3 bases and J by 1 base, with 14 bases between the two germline ends. Germline V CDR1 and CDR2: KGHSH, LQKENI. CDR3 in DNA: TGTGCCAGCTCACCCAGAACGGGTTTTCGCACAGATACGCAGTATTTT. This encodes CASSPRTGFRTDTQYF.